These T cell receptor beta chains were read from a single sample in a study of T cell repertoires in cytomegalovirus infection. These receptors are not linked to any known antigen. MiXCR, run by TCRdb on the reads, gives a single entry per CDR3 protein. The table lists hundreds of thousands of distinct CDR3 sequences, roughly 31% of them singletons. The sample in question was cultured CD8+ T cells from PBMCs, obtained from culture after CMV antigen stimulation. These receptors came from a human donor in good health (CMV status not recorded). Some clones in this sample may be carry-over from other donors' samples. The CDR3 runs from the conserved cysteine through the conserved F or W. D genes are given only for firm matches. Clone size is stated in some rows and not others, as once, few, many or a class when expanded.

>many|TRBD1|TRBJ2-2|TRBV7-8
TGTGCCAGCAGCCTCCGGGACAGGGTCTCCGGGGAGCTGTTTTTT
CASSLRDRVSGELFF
>.|TRBD2|TRBJ2-3|TRBV2
TGTGCCACGGACTTTTCCGTGACTAGCGGATATCAGAGCACAGATACGCAGTATTTT
CATDFSVTSGYQSTDTQYF
>few|TRBD1|TRBJ1-2|TRBV7-6
TGTGCCAGCAGCTCTGGACAGGGGGCATTTGGCTACACCTTC
CASSSGQGAFGYTF
>.|.|TRBJ1-1|TRBV27
TGTGCCAGCAGTTACGGGTCTACCACTGAAGCTTTCTTT
CASSYGSTTEAFF
>few|.|TRBJ1-5|TRBV7-6
TGTGCCAGCAGCCCCCGGGGAGCGGAGCCCCAGCATTTT
CASSPRGAEPQHF
>many|.|TRBJ1-2|TRBV4-1
TGCGCCAGCAGCCACGCGATTTGGACAGACCAGTATGGCTACACCTTC
CASSHAIWTDQYGYTF
>many|TRBD2|TRBJ2-1|TRBV7-6
TGTGCCAGCAGCTTAGATAGCGGGGGGGACGATGAGCAGTTCTTC
CASSLDSGGDDEQFF
>few|.|TRBJ2-2|TRBV15
TGTGCCACCAGCGTTCCCGGGGAGCTGTTTTTT
CATSVPGELFF
>few|TRBD1|TRBJ1-2|TRBV25-1
TGTGCCAGCAGCGGAACAACAGGGGGCGACTATGGCTACACCTTC
CASSGTTGGDYGYTF
>.|.|TRBJ1-2|TRBV12-3/TRBV12-4
TGTGCCAGCAGTCCGAAGGAATCATACACGGATGGCTACACCTTC
CASSPKESYTDGYTF
>.|TRBD1|TRBJ2-7|TRBV18
TGTGCCAGCTCACCCCAGGACCGACAGGGGGCGCGTCCGTACTTC
CASSPQDRQGARPYF
>few|TRBD2|TRBJ2-1|TRBV24-1
TGTGCCACCAGTGATTCGACTAGCGGTGATTCCTACAATGAGCAGTTCTTC
CATSDSTSGDSYNEQFF
>.|.|TRBJ1-2|TRBV3-1
TGTGCCAGCAGCCAAGATCTTGAAGGCACCTATGGCTACACCTTC
CASSQDLEGTYGYTF
>.|.|TRBJ2-1|TRBV20-1
TGCAGTGCTAGAGATCCCAGGGACGAGTTCAATGAGCAGTTCTTC
CSARDPRDEFNEQFF
>many|.|TRBJ2-1|TRBV7-6
TGTGCCAGCAGCTTAGAGTTGGGGGGCGCCTACAATGAGCAGTTCTTC
CASSLELGGAYNEQFF
>few|.|TRBJ1-2|TRBV6-6
TGTGCCAGCCGAGGGGAAGGGAGCCTTTTTTATGGCTACACCTTC
CASRGEGSLFYGYTF
>few|.|TRBJ1-5|TRBV6-5
TGTGCCAGCAGTCTAATCGACGGTAGCAATCAGCCCCAGCATTTT
CASSLIDGSNQPQHF
>few|TRBD1|TRBJ2-2|TRBV5-6
TGTGCCAGCAGCTTGGAGACAGGGGTTACCGGGGAGCTGTTTTTT
CASSLETGVTGELFF
>.|.|TRBJ1-1|TRBV12-3/TRBV12-4
TGTGCCAGCATTCGCCCGGGTGAAGCTTTCTTT
CASIRPGEAFF
>few|TRBD2|TRBJ2-3|TRBV20-1
TGCAGCGCGACTAGCGGGGAAACCACAGATACGCAGTATTTT
CSATSGETTDTQYF
>few|.|TRBJ1-1|TRBV5-3
TGTGCCAGAAGCTTCTCTAGCGGTGAAGCTTTCTTT
CARSFSSGEAFF
>.|.|TRBJ1-1|TRBV4-1
TGCGCCAGCAGCCCCGGGGTGATGGACACTGAAGCTTTCTTT
CASSPGVMDTEAFF
>many|.|TRBJ1-2|TRBV12-5
TGTGCTAGTGGTTCGGGACAAGCAGGGAATTATGGCTACACCTTC
CASGSGQAGNYGYTF
>.|.|TRBJ1-5|TRBV12-3/TRBV12-4
TGTGCCAGCAGCATAAACGGACAGCTAAATCAGCCCCAGCATTTT
CASSINGQLNQPQHF
>.|.|TRBJ1-1|TRBV6-1
TGTGCCAGCAGTGAACTCTTCGGGAGGGAAGCTTTCTTT
CASSELFGREAFF
>few|.|TRBJ1-4|TRBV12-3/TRBV12-4
TGTGCCAGCACTTTCCAGGCCGGGGCCGCAGAAAAACTGTTTTTT
CASTFQAGAAEKLFF
>many|.|TRBJ1-3|TRBV6-5
TGTGCCAGCAGTTCCCCGAATACTATAATTGGAAACACCATATATTTT
CASSSPNTIIGNTIYF
>few|.|TRBJ2-2|TRBV7-2
TGTGCCAGCAGCTCATCAATTCGAAGGCGACACGATGGCACCGGGGAGCTGTTTTTT
CASSSSIRRRHDGTGELFF
>.|.|TRBJ2-7|TRBV27
TGTGCCAGCAGTTTACAGATCGCCTACGAGCAGTACTTC
CASSLQIAYEQYF
>.|.|TRBJ1-1|TRBV6-2/TRBV6-3
TGTGCCAGCAGTGGCTCGAGTACTTCATGGGAAGCTTTCTTT
CASSGSSTSWEAFF
>few|TRBD2|TRBJ2-7|TRBV4-2
TGTGCCAGCAGCCAATTAGCGGGGGGGCCTTACGAGCAGTACTTC
CASSQLAGGPYEQYF
>few|.|TRBJ1-1|TRBV27
TGTGCCAGCAGTTTATCGGGTCTTACTCCTGAAGCTTTCTTT
CASSLSGLTPEAFF
>.|.|TRBJ2-5|TRBV6-5
TGTGCCAACAGATCCAGGGAGACCCAGTACTTC
CANRSRETQYF
>.|.|TRBJ2-5|TRBV24-1
TGTGCCACCAGTGATAACAGGGACACAGAGTACTTC
CATSDNRDTEYF
>.|.|TRBJ2-1|TRBV27
TGTGCCAGCAGTCGGCACAGGGACCCGGGTTACGATGAGCAGTTCTTC
CASSRHRDPGYDEQFF
>.|.|TRBJ1-5|TRBV4-1
TGCGCCAGCAGCCAAGAGATCAGGAGCAATCAGCCCCAGCATTTT
CASSQEIRSNQPQHF
>few|TRBD2|TRBJ2-1|TRBV12-3/TRBV12-4
TGTGCCAGCCGTGGATGGGGGGGAGATTACAATGAGCAGTTCTTC
CASRGWGGDYNEQFF
>.|.|TRBJ1-4|TRBV6-1
TGTGCCAGCAGCGAGGGGAAGGGGAGTGAAGAACTGTTTTTT
CASSEGKGSEELFF
>.|.|TRBJ2-7|TRBV2
TGTGCCAGCTGGACCCACGAGCAGTACTTC
CASWTHEQYF
>.|TRBD1|TRBJ1-4|TRBV4-3
TGCGCCAGCAGCCAAGAATCACACAGGGGGCGAGTTTCTAATGAAAAACTGTTTTTT
CASSQESHRGRVSNEKLFF
>.|.|TRBJ1-5|TRBV7-6
TGTGCCAGCAGCCTCGGACCCTTTACAGGGTTGGCTCAGCCCCAGCATTTT
CASSLGPFTGLAQPQHF
>few|.|TRBJ1-5|TRBV10-1
TGCGCCAGCAGTGTCACAGGGACCGGGGGCCAGCCCCAGCATTTT
CASSVTGTGGQPQHF
>many|TRBD1|TRBJ2-1|TRBV11-3
TGTGCCAGCAGCCAGGGGGCTGGTGAGCAGTTCTTC
CASSQGAGEQFF
>many|.|TRBJ1-1|TRBV7-2
TGTGCCAGCAGGGACACCCGGGGACTCACTGGGTGGAACACTGAAGCTTTCTTT
CASRDTRGLTGWNTEAFF
>few|.|TRBJ2-5|TRBV24-1
TGTGCCACCAGTTCCCGGGGGGCCCCGGAGACCCAGTACTTC
CATSSRGAPETQYF
>many|.|TRBJ1-3|TRBV6-5
TGTGCCAGCAGATACCGGTACTCTGGAAACACCATATATTTT
CASRYRYSGNTIYF
>few|.|TRBJ2-7|TRBV5-6
TGTGCCAGCAGCTTGCCAGGGAGTGCGTACGAGCAGTACTTC
CASSLPGSAYEQYF
>.|.|TRBJ2-5|TRBV5-8
TGTGCCAGCAGCTTGGCCACAGCAGAGACCCAGTACTTC
CASSLATAETQYF
>.|TRBD2|TRBJ2-1|TRBV7-9
TGTGCCAGCAGCACTTTCAAGCGGGGGAGCTCCTACAATGAGCAGTTCTTC
CASSTFKRGSSYNEQFF